What follows are 15 T cell receptor beta chains derived from one specimen sequenced in a study of control samples from healthy donors and cancer patients. Here immunoSEQ multiplex PCR was the method, and the copy in TCRdb shows in-frame clones only, minus some. In the table there are about 220,000 clones, 85% to 95% of which are singletons. Material for sequencing was blood. All receptors derive from a man aged 45-65 years in good health.

The chain links TRBV21-1 to TRBJ1-5. TRBV21-1 is annotated as a pseudogene. The CDR3 consists of 14 residues. CDR3 in amino acids: CASSKRDCYQPQHF. In nucleotides, the CDR3 is TGTGCCAGCAGCAAAAGGGACTGCTATCAGCCCCAGCATTTT.

This chain joins TRBV6-2 or TRBV6-3 and TRBJ2-1; no firm D call. Trimming pared 2 bases from V and 9 bases from J, leaving 11 bases between. Germline V gene sequence: CDR1 MNHEY, CDR2 SVGEGT. The CDR3 extends over 13 amino acids. The CDR3: CASSYNSVGEQFF. CDR3 sequence (DNA): TGTGCCAGCAGTTACAATTCAGTGGGTGAGCAGTTCTTC.

The chain joins TRBV7-9 to TRBJ1-5; TRBD1 is a possible D gene (6 bases). Between the trimmed V and J ends, which lost 1 base and 9 bases, there was a span of 19 bases. The germline CDR1 and CDR2 sequences are SEHNR and FQNEAQ (reference sequence). The CDR3 is 16 residues long. The chain's CDR3 is CASSLGGGVLDPPQHF. DNA of the CDR3: TGTGCCAGCAGCTTAGGAGGGGGGGTTCTCGATCCGCCCCAGCATTTT.

The chain employs TRBV24-1 and TRBJ1-6; tentatively, D is TRBD1 (5 bases). Germline loops: CDR1 KGHDR, CDR2 SFDVKD. The CDR3 spans 19 residues. With 0 bases removed from V and 0 bases from J, the gap between germline ends came to 14 bases. CDR3 sequence reads: CATSDLRKGKSSYNSPLHF. CDR3 sequence (DNA): TGTGCCACCAGTGATTTGCGAAAGGGGAAAAGCTCCTATAATTCACCCCTCCACTTT.

The rearrangement links TRBV11-2 to TRBJ2-1, with TRBD2 matching 12 bases. The ends lost 6 bases at V and 5 bases at J; junction bases unmatched: 5. CDR3 length: 15 residues. Per the germline V gene, CDR1 is SGHAT and CDR2 is FQNNGV. This CDR3 reads CASSRLAGDHNEQFF. The DNA of the CDR3 is TGTGCCAGCAGTCGACTAGCGGGGGATCACAATGAGCAGTTCTTC. Full variable domain (rest looked up from reference TRBV11-2 and TRBJ2-1): EAGVAQSPRYKIIEKRQSVAFWCNPISGHATLYWYQQILGQGPKLLIQFQNNGVVDDSQLPKDRFSAERLKGVDSTLKIQPAKLEDSAVYLCASSRLAGDHNEQFFGPGTRLTVL.

Details on this clone: Other DNA sequences from this sample encode an identical CDR3 as well. The CDR3 loop reads CASSPGTVNTEAFF. CDR3 coding DNA: TGTGCCAGTAGTCCTGGGACGGTGAACACTGAAGCTTTCTTT. The chain recombines TRBV19 with TRBJ1-1, with TRBD1 as a possible D gene (5 bases). The germline V and J ends were trimmed by 5 bases and 0 bases, with 10 bases remaining between them. Germline CDR1 is LNHDA and CDR2 is SQIVND (reference sequence). This CDR3 has 14 residues. The full variable domain, with the rest looked up from reference TRBV19 and TRBJ1-1, is DGGITQSPKYLFRKEGQNVTLSCEQNLNHDAMYWYRQDPGQGLRLIYYSQIVNDFQKGDIAEGYSVSREKKESFPLTVTSAQKNPTAFYLCASSPGTVNTEAFFGQGTRLTVV.

This clone came up once. The rearrangement uses TRBV5-1 and TRBJ1-1, with D perhaps TRBD1 (5 bases). This CDR3 is 17 amino acids long. The germline V and J ends were trimmed by 4 bases and 2 bases, with 21 bases remaining between them. The germline V gene has CDR1 SGHRS and CDR2 YFSETQ. CDR3 residues: CASSKGQGNRHNTEAFF. DNA for the CDR3: TGCGCCAGCAGCAAGGGGCAGGGCAACCGGCATAACACTGAAGCTTTCTTT.

The rearrangement uses TRBV27 and TRBJ2-5; D unclear. Germline loops: CDR1 MNHEY, CDR2 SMNVEV (reference sequence). There are 15 residues in the CDR3. V was pared by 5 bases and J by 6 bases, with 19 bases between. CDR3 DNA sequence: TGTGCCAGCAGTCCCCGTCCCGAACAAAGAAAGACCCAGTACTTC. Translating it yields CASSPRPEQRKTQYF.

This chain joins TRBV5-6 and TRBJ1-1; no definite D call. The length of the CDR3 is 13 residues. Trimming removed 4 bases from V and 2 bases from J, with 9 bases in between. Germline-derived CDR1 and CDR2 are SGHDT and YYEEEE. The CDR3 reads CASSKTANTEAFF. As DNA, the CDR3 is TGTGCCAGCAGCAAAACAGCCAACACTGAAGCTTTCTTT.

V and J are TRBV7-2 and TRBJ1-5; D is uncertain. V lost 1 base to trimming and J lost 9 bases, with 16 bases between them. CDR1 and CDR2 (germline): SGHTA, FQGNSA. The CDR3 is made up of 15 amino acids. CDR3 amino acids: CASSLEGLGVLPQHF. CDR3 nucleotide sequence: TGTGCCAGCAGCTTAGAAGGTCTTGGGGTTTTGCCCCAGCATTTT.

This sequence joins TRBV3-1 (or the pseudogene TRBV3-2) and TRBJ2-5, with 7 bases matching TRBD1. Germline V gene lookup returns CDR1 LGHDT and CDR2 YNNKEL (reference sequence). With 0 bases clipped from V and 5 bases from J, the junction kept 12 bases outside the gene matches. This CDR3 comprises 17 residues. CDR3 in amino acids: CASSQDIVAGGRETQYF. DNA for the CDR3: TGTGCCAGCAGCCAAGATATAGTAGCAGGGGGTCGTGAGACCCAGTACTTC.

This chain uses TRBV6-1 with TRBJ2-7, with D tentatively TRBD1 (6 bases). This CDR3 is built from 15 residues. Trimming shortened V by 2 bases and J by 0 bases, and 11 bases separated the two germline ends. Germline V lookup: CDR1 MNHNS, CDR2 SASEGT. CDR3 sequence reads: CASSELDRPSYEQYF. In nucleotides, the CDR3 is TGTGCCAGCAGTGAATTAGACAGGCCCTCCTACGAGCAGTACTTC.

V gene TRBV5-1 combines with J gene TRBJ2-6; D not resolved. Germline V gene data show CDR1 as SGHRS and CDR2 as YFSETQ. Between the trimmed V and J ends, which lost 4 bases and 0 bases, there was a span of 5 bases. The CDR3 is 14 amino acids. The CDR3 here is CASSVYSGANVLTF. CDR3 bases: TGCGCCAGCAGCGTTTACTCTGGGGCCAACGTCCTGACTTTC.

CDR3 loop: CASSPGQAVYNEQFF. CDR3 in DNA: TGTGCCAGCAGTCCAGGACAGGCGGTCTACAATGAGCAGTTCTTC. V usage is TRBV2 and J usage is TRBJ2-1; 7 nucleotides line up with TRBD1. Germline CDR1 is SNHLY and CDR2 is FYNNEI. CDR3 length: 15 residues. Trimming removed 5 bases from V and 3 bases from J; junction bases left unmatched: 7.

The chain carries TRBV7-9 and TRBJ1-5; D is uncertain. This CDR3 comprises 13 residues. Trimming shortened V by 4 bases and J by 9 bases, and 13 bases separated the two germline ends. CDR1 is SEHNR and CDR2 is FQNEAQ in the germline V gene (reference sequence). The CDR3: CASSSDTVGPQHF. The DNA of the CDR3 is TGTGCCAGCAGCTCAGACACCGTCGGGCCCCAGCATTTT.